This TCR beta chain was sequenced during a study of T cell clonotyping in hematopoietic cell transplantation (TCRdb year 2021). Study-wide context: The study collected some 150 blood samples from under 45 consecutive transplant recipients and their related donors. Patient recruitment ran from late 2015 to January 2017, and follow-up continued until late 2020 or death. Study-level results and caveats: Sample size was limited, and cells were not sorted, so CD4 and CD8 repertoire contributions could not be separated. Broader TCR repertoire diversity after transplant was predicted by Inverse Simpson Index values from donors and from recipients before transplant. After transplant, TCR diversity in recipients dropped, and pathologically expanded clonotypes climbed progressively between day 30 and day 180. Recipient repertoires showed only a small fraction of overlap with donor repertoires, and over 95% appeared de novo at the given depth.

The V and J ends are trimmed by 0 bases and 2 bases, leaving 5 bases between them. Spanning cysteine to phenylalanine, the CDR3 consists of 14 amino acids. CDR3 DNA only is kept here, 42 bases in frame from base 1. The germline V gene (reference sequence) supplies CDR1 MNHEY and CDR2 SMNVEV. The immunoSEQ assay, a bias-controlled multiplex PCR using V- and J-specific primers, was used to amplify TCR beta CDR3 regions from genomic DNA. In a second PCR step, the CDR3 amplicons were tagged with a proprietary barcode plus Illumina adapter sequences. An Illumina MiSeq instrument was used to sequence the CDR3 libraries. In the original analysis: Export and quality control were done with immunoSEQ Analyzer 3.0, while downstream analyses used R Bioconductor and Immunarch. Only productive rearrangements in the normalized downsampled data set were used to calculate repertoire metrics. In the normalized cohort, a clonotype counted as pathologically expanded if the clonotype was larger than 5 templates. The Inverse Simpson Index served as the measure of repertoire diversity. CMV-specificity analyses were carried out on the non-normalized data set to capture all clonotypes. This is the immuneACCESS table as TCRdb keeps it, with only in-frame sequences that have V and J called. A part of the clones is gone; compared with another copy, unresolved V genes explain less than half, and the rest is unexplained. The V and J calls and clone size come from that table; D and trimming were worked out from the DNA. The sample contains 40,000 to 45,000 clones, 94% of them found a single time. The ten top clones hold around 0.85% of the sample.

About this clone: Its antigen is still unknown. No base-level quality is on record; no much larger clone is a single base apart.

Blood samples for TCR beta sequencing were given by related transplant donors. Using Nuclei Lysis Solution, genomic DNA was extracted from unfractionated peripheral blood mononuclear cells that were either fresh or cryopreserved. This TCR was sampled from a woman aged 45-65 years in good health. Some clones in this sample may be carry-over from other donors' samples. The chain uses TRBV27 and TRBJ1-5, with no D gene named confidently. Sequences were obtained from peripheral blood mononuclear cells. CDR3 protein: CASSLSWGNQPQHF. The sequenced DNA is TGTGCCAGCAGTTTATCCTGGGGCAATCAGCCCCAGCATTTT.